Listed below are T cell receptor beta chains from one sample, sequenced in a study of vaccination and CD4 T cells after COVID-19. TCRdb re-called the PCR reads through MiXCR, storing one row per CDR3 protein. The profile shows under 25,000 distinct CDR3 sequences, approximately 40% of them singletons. Antigen specificity for these receptors is unknown. The material sequenced was CD4+ T cells from blood, cultured in vitro, taken after SARS-CoV-2 vaccination. The receptor source for this set is a human donor who had recovered from COVID-19. Each CDR3 is given with its conserved first and last residue. D genes are given only for firm matches. Clone size, where shown, is once, few, many, or a class for clones that have expanded.

d_call j_call v_call clone_size cdr3_aa cdr3_nt
NA TRBJ2-7 TRBV7-9 NA CASSNGGDYEQYF TGTGCCAGCAGCAACGGAGGGGACTACGAGCAGTACTTC
NA TRBJ1-5 TRBV7-2 medium-sized CASSLGRAGNQPQHF TGTGCCAGCAGCTTAGGCAGGGCGGGCAATCAGCCCCAGCATTTT
NA TRBJ2-3 TRBV20-1 NA CSASSPSTDAQYF TGCAGTGCTAGTAGCCCTAGCACAGATGCGCAGTATTTT
TRBD1 TRBJ1-6 TRBV27 few CASSFGRGSDSPLHF TGTGCCAGCAGTTTTGGCAGGGGGTCTGATTCACCCCTCCACTTT
NA TRBJ1-6 TRBV25-1 NA CASKARGVNSSSYNSPLHF TGTGCCAGCAAAGCACGGGGAGTAAACTCGAGCTCCTATAATTCACCCCTCCACTTT
NA TRBJ1-2 TRBV7-3 few CASSQGSGSGYTF TGTGCCAGCAGCCAGGGGTCCGGGAGTGGCTACACCTTC
NA TRBJ2-7 TRBV7-2 NA CASSRDRNPYEQYF TGTGCCAGCAGCCGAGACAGGAATCCCTACGAGCAGTACTTC
TRBD2 TRBJ2-3 TRBV19 NA CASSPGLAFDTQYF TGTGCCAGTTCGCCGGGACTAGCATTTGATACGCAGTATTTT
NA TRBJ1-2 TRBV23-1 NA CASSHPFWGGYGYTF TGCGCCAGCAGTCACCCCTTCTGGGGTGGCTATGGCTACACCTTC
NA TRBJ2-3 TRBV6-2/TRBV6-3 NA CASTRDTTDTQYF TGTGCCAGCACCCGGGATACGACAGATACGCAGTATTTT
NA TRBJ1-5 TRBV6-2/TRBV6-3 few CASSQGGQPQHF TGTGCCAGCAGTCAGGGAGGTCAGCCCCAGCATTTT
TRBD2 TRBJ2-3 TRBV10-1 NA CASSEQRTRSDTQYF TGCGCCAGCAGTGAGCAGCGGACTAGATCAGATACGCAGTATTTT
NA TRBJ2-7 TRBV20-1 NA CSATLGTRSYEQYF TGCAGTGCTACACTCGGAACGCGCTCCTACGAGCAGTACTTC
NA TRBJ2-3 TRBV11-3 few CASSSRTAYTDTQYF TGTGCCAGCAGCTCCCGGACAGCATACACAGATACGCAGTATTTT
TRBD1 TRBJ2-1 TRBV24-1 NA CATSEGDSLGEQFF TGTGCCACCAGTGAGGGGGACAGTCTTGGAGAGCAGTTCTTC
TRBD1 TRBJ1-1 TRBV7-9 NA CASSLGQGNPPNTEAFF TGTGCCAGCAGCCTAGGACAGGGCAACCCTCCGAACACTGAAGCTTTCTTT
TRBD1 TRBJ2-7 TRBV6-2/TRBV6-3 NA CASSTEGGWSYEQYF TGTGCCAGCAGTACCGAAGGGGGCTGGTCCTACGAGCAGTACTTC
NA TRBJ2-5 TRBV7-2 NA CASTPGGAPQETQYF TGTGCCAGCACCCCAGGGGGGGCGCCTCAAGAGACCCAGTACTTC
NA TRBJ2-1 TRBV25-1 NA CASSEWGGVAGDFNEQFF TGTGCCAGCAGTGAATGGGGGGGAGTGGCAGGGGACTTCAATGAGCAGTTCTTC
TRBD1 TRBJ2-4 TRBV9 few CASSVGTGSDIQYF TGTGCCAGCAGCGTAGGGACAGGGTCGGACATTCAGTACTTC
NA TRBJ2-1 TRBV10-1 NA CASSESIQETSYNEQFF TGCGCCAGCAGTGAGTCGATCCAGGAGACATCCTACAATGAGCAGTTCTTC
NA TRBJ1-6 TRBV23-1 NA CASAPRPRNSPLHF TGCGCCAGCGCTCCCCGTCCGAGGAATTCACCCCTCCACTTT
TRBD2 TRBJ2-3 TRBV27 NA CASSLGVTSGSPTDTQYF TGTGCCAGCAGTTTAGGGGTCACTAGCGGGAGTCCCACAGATACGCAGTATTTT
NA TRBJ1-2 TRBV12-3/TRBV12-4 few CASSGLANYGYTF TGTGCCAGCAGTGGTCTCGCTAACTATGGCTACACCTTC
TRBD1 TRBJ2-7 TRBV2 NA CASRRTGESEQYF TGTGCCAGCCGCAGGACAGGGGAAAGCGAGCAGTACTTC
TRBD1 TRBJ1-5 TRBV28 NA CASRPDRGRHQPQHF TGTGCCAGCAGGCCTGACAGGGGACGTCATCAGCCCCAGCATTTT
TRBD1 TRBJ1-1 TRBV7-9 medium-sized CASSLQGAGNTEAFF TGTGCCAGCAGCCTTCAGGGGGCCGGGAACACTGAAGCTTTCTTT
TRBD2 TRBJ2-5 TRBV7-2 medium-sized CASSRTERGGRETQYF TGTGCCAGCAGCCGAACGGAGCGGGGGGGCCGAGAGACCCAGTACTTC
TRBD1 TRBJ2-3 TRBV25-1 NA CASAKTGGRADTQYF TGTGCCAGCGCGAAGACAGGGGGGAGGGCAGATACGCAGTATTTT
TRBD2 TRBJ2-1 TRBV2 NA CASRGLAGIQFF TGTGCCAGCAGGGGACTAGCGGGTATCCAGTTCTTC
NA TRBJ1-5 TRBV6-1 NA CASIGQMNSNQPQHF TGTGCCAGCATCGGACAGATGAATAGCAATCAGCCCCAGCATTTT
TRBD1 TRBJ2-1 TRBV6-1 NA CASQSGQGRNEQFF TGTGCCAGCCAATCGGGACAGGGCCGAAATGAGCAGTTCTTC
TRBD1 TRBJ1-1 TRBV19 NA CASSRQGTMNTEAFF TGTGCCAGTAGTCGACAGGGGACCATGAACACTGAAGCTTTCTTT
NA TRBJ1-1 TRBV11-3 few CASSLPGRWTEAFF TGTGCCAGCAGCTTGCCGGGACGGTGGACTGAAGCTTTCTTT
NA TRBJ1-2 TRBV2 NA CASRRLQGGYGYTF TGTGCCAGCAGGAGACTGCAAGGGGGCTATGGCTACACCTTC
NA TRBJ2-7 TRBV20-1 few CSAEARASSYEQYF TGCAGTGCTGAGGCCAGGGCCAGCTCCTACGAGCAGTACTTC
NA TRBJ1-1 TRBV9 NA CASSPRRGFNTEAFF TGTGCCAGCAGCCCAAGGAGAGGGTTTAACACTGAAGCTTTCTTT
NA TRBJ1-5 TRBV2 NA CASSGSIHSPNQPQHF TGTGCCAGCAGTGGGTCGATACATTCTCCTAATCAGCCCCAGCATTTT
TRBD1 TRBJ1-1 TRBV19 few CASSKRTGENTEAFF TGTGCCAGTAGCAAGAGGACAGGGGAAAACACTGAAGCTTTCTTT
NA TRBJ2-3 TRBV24-1 few CATSDPPGDTQYF TGTGCCACCAGTGATCCTCCGGGAGATACGCAGTATTTT
NA TRBJ1-2 TRBV6-1 NA CASSERGNSRGRGYTF TGTGCCAGCAGTGAGAGGGGGAACAGTCGGGGGCGCGGCTACACCTTC